The clone carrying this TCR beta chain was seen a handful of times. Its antigen is currently unknown. This specimen belongs to a study of T cell repertoires in cytomegalovirus infection. About the study: Public TCR beta signatures were indicative of both CMV infection and a matching HLA type.

Findings of the study overall: The study identified carriers of CMV plus the relevant HLA from cumulative public TCR beta family frequency.

TCRdb independently ran MiXCR on the reads; one entry per CDR3 protein. The sample has roughly 78,000 distinct CDR3 sequences; approximately 40% are singletons. The starting material was CD8+ T cells from cultured PBMCs, obtained from culture after CMV antigen stimulation. This clonotype was sampled from a human donor in good health (CMV status not recorded). Some clones in this sample may be carry-over from other donors' samples.

CDR3 protein: CASSQDWVWGRVYEQYF. CDR3 DNA sequence: TGCGCCAGCAGCCAAGATTGGGTCTGGGGTCGAGTCTACGAGCAGTACTTC. This sequence joins TRBV4-1 and TRBJ2-7; D unclear. The V and J ends lost 0 bases and 3 bases respectively, with 18 bases between them. The length of the CDR3 is 17 residues. Germline assignment: CDR1 MGHRA and CDR2 YSYEKL.